This TCR beta chain was found in a study of T cells in Graves' hyperthyroidism and ophthalmopathy. Overall study: Prior to any treatment, at the point of initial diagnosis, peripheral blood was collected.

CDR1 and CDR2 from the germline V gene are LNHDA and SQIVND (reference sequence). The CDR3 loop spans 15 amino acids. The trim removed 3 bases at V and 1 base at J, leaving 5 bases unmatched. This clonotype was recorded at least ten times. RNA transcripts served as the template for amplifying TCR beta CDR3 regions. HTBI primers were used for first-round RT-PCR of the TCR CDR3. TCRdb called the multiplex PCR reads again in MiXCR, with one record for every CDR3 protein. Found here are a few hundred thousand distinct CDR3 sequences, 18% of them singletons; the top ten hold around 16%. The receptor comes from a middle-aged woman with Graves' ophthalmopathy. The gene calls are TRBV19 and TRBJ2-7; 8 bases are a match to TRBD2. The specimen sequenced was blood. The CDR3 loop is CASSITAGGSYEQYF. CDR3 bases: TGTGCCAGTAGTATTACGGCGGGAGGTTCCTACGAGCAGTACTTC. The full variable domain, its missing parts supplied by reference TRBV19 and TRBJ2-7, is DGGITQSPKYLFRKEGQNVTLSCEQNLNHDAMYWYRQDPGQGLRLIYYSQIVNDFQKGDIAEGYSVSREKKESFPLTVTSAQKNPTAFYLCASSITAGGSYEQYFGPGTRLTVT.